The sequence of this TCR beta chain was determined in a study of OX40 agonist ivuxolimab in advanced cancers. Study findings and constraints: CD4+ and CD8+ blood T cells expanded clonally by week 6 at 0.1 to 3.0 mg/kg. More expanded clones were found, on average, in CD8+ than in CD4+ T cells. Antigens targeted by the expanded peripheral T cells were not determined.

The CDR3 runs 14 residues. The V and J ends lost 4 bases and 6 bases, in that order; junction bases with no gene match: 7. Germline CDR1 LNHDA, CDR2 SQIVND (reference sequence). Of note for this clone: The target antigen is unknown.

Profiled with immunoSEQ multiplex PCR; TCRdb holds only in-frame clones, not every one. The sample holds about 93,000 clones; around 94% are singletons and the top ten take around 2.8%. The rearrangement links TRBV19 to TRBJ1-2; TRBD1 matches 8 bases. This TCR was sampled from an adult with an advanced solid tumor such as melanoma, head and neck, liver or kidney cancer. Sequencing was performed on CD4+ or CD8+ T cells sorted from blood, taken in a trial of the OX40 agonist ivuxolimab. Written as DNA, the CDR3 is TGTGCCAGTAGTACCCGGACAGGGCGCGATGGCTACACCTTC. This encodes CASSTRTGRDGYTF.